A single sample is the source of the 24 T cell receptor beta chains below, sequenced in a study of blood T cells in healthy people across ages. Combining a sample-barcoded 5' primer with a J-beta primer mix, a second PCR ran for 7 to 11 cycles. TCRdb passed the 5' RACE reads through MiXCR, listing each CDR3 protein once. Of some 1,800,000 distinct CDR3 sequences listed, about 39% were seen once; the top ten hold more than 20%. Sequenced: blood. All receptors come from a human donor in good health.

This chain uses TRBV10-2 with TRBJ2-7; tentative D call: TRBD1 (6 bases). Trimming stripped 8 bases from V and 0 bases from J, with 17 bases between. This CDR3 is built from 15 residues. From germline, CDR1 is WSHSY and CDR2 SAAADI. CDR3 nucleotide sequence: TGCGCCAGCTTCCGGGACACCTTCAACTCCTACGAGCAGTACTTC. This sequence encodes CASFRDTFNSYEQYF.

About this clonotype: The junction does not match germline at one end; this may be a read error. The chain links TRBV6-5 to TRBJ2-4; D is perhaps TRBD1 (6 bases). The J call may be mistaken, given a closer DNA end match to TRBJ2-7. The CDR3 loop spans 16 amino acids. The germline V gene encodes CDR1 MNHEY and CDR2 SVGAGI. The CDR3 nucleotides read TGTGCCAGCAGCTACTCTGCGGAACAGGGAACCTACGAGCAGTACTTC. This encodes CASSYSAEQGTYEQYF.

This chain links TRBV4-3 with TRBJ1-2; the D is unclear. Germline-derived CDR1 and CDR2 are LGHNA and YSLEER. The ends were cut back, 0 bases at V and 5 bases at J, with 13 bases in the middle. The CDR3 consists of 15 residues. The CDR3 DNA follows: TGCGCCAGCAGCCAAGAGTGGACGGATACATATGGCTACACCTTC. Translated, it gives CASSQEWTDTYGYTF.

V usage is TRBV7-2 and J usage is TRBJ2-1; D is tentatively TRBD1 or TRBD2 (6 bases each). CDR3 length equals 15 residues. Germline V CDR1 and CDR2: SGHTA, FQGNSA. Trimming removed 4 bases from V and 9 bases from J, with 19 bases in between. CDR3 protein: CASSSLLWGAGEQFF. The CDR3 bases are TGTGCCAGCAGCTCCCTATTATGGGGGGCAGGTGAGCAGTTCTTC.

V and J are TRBV5-5 and TRBJ2-1, with D perhaps matching TRBD1 or TRBD2 (5 bases each). Trimming took off 3 bases at V and 2 bases at J, with 21 bases between the two ends. CDR3 length: 18 amino acids. Germline CDR1 reads SGHKS; CDR2 reads YYEKEE (reference sequence). CDR3 DNA: TGTGCCAGCAGCTCTCGACCAACAGGACTCCAAACCTACAATGAGCAGTTCTTC. It specifies CASSSRPTGLQTYNEQFF.

This clonotype has more than one count but fewer than ten. The rearrangement uses TRBV15 and TRBJ2-7; TRBD2 might be the D (5 bases). Germline values: CDR1 LNHNV, CDR2 YYDKDF (reference sequence). The CDR3 has 16 amino acids. Trimming cost V 1 base and J 4 bases, with 17 bases left between them. The CDR3 DNA sequence: TGTGCCACCAGCAGAGGTAACCGCGGGTCAGCTTACGAGCAGTACTTC. As protein: CATSRGNRGSAYEQYF.

This clonotype was counted between two and nine times. This chain links TRBV11-2 with TRBJ2-6; D gene unclear. Trimming took 0 bases from V and 1 from J, leaving 16 bases between them. CDR1 is SGHAT, CDR2 FQNNGV, per germline. The CDR3 loop spans 19 amino acids. CDR3 coding DNA: TGTGCCAGCAGCTTAGATAAGGAGACAAGATTATCTGGGGCCAACGTCCTGACTTTC. Translation gives CASSLDKETRLSGANVLTF.

The gene calls are TRBV19 and TRBJ2-1; 10 bases are a match to TRBD2. Per the germline V gene, CDR1 is LNHDA and CDR2 is SQIVND (reference sequence). V dropped 1 base and J dropped 7; count of bases not matched to a gene: 4. This CDR3 comprises 15 residues. CDR3 residues: CASSIVSGGNNEQFF. The CDR3 nucleotides read TGTGCCAGTAGTATAGTTAGCGGGGGGAATAATGAGCAGTTCTTC.

The rearrangement links TRBV24-1 to TRBJ2-3, with 7 bases aligning to TRBD2. Germline CDR1 KGHDR, CDR2 SFDVKD. This CDR3 region has 18 residues. Trimming took 3 bases from V and 5 from J; bases not matched to a gene: 16. The CDR3 sequence: CATSDPLSRGVTRDTQYF. CDR3 DNA sequence: TGTGCCACCAGTGATCCCTTAAGTCGGGGGGTCACGCGAGATACGCAGTATTTT.

The chain couples TRBV7-2 to TRBJ2-3, with TRBD2 identical over 10 bases. Unmatched junction bases numbered 15, after V lost 5 bases and J lost 4 bases. Germline V gene data show CDR1 as SGHTA and CDR2 as FQGNSA. The CDR3 runs 18 residues. CDR3 amino acids: CASSPGFWASGGADTQYF. DNA for the CDR3: TGTGCCAGCAGCCCAGGCTTCTGGGCTAGCGGGGGCGCAGATACGCAGTATTTT.

The chain combines TRBV3-1 with TRBJ1-2; D is perhaps TRBD1 (5 bases). The CDR3 contains 14 residues. Per the germline V gene, CDR1 is LGHDT and CDR2 is YNNKEL (reference sequence). V was pared by 3 bases and J by 8 bases, with 16 bases between. The CDR3 loop reads CASSQVGRAFGYTF. The CDR3 DNA is TGTGCCAGCAGCCAGGTGGGACGGGCATTCGGCTACACCTTC.

This clonotype has a handful of counts. V and J are TRBV6-1 and TRBJ2-1; D unclear. The germline gives CDR1 MNHNS, CDR2 SASEGT. The V end lost 4 bases, the J end lost 5 bases, and 12 bases lay between the germline ends. This CDR3 is built from 14 residues. CDR3 in amino acids: CASSGVPRHNEQFF. As DNA, the CDR3 is TGTGCCAGCAGTGGGGTCCCAAGGCACAATGAGCAGTTCTTC.

This clonotype was detected only once. CDR3 sequence (DNA): TGCAGTGCTAGAGCCTATTCAAATACCTACAATGAGCAGTTCTTC. Its translation: CSARAYSNTYNEQFF. The V call is TRBV20-1, the J call TRBJ2-1, with D uncertain. CDR3 size: 15 residues. The V and J ends lost 1 base and 2 bases respectively, with 12 bases between them. Germline V gives CDR1 DFQATT, CDR2 SNEGSKA (reference sequence).

The J gene is TRBJ2-7, the V gene TRBV9; D unclear. V lost 0 bases and J 1 base, leaving 11 bases between the germline ends. CDR3 size: 15 residues. Germline V gene sequence: CDR1 SGDLS, CDR2 YYNGEE. The CDR3 region is CASSVADSVSYEQYF. CDR3 in DNA: TGTGCCAGCAGCGTAGCCGATTCGGTTTCCTACGAGCAGTACTTC.

The CDR3 spells CAIGFLNVQETQYF. The CDR3 DNA reads TGTGCCATTGGTTTCCTTAACGTCCAAGAGACCCAGTACTTC. The chain links TRBV7-2 to TRBJ2-5; D uncertain. Germline V gives CDR1 SGHTA, CDR2 FQGNSA. CDR3 length: 14 residues. With 10 bases removed from V and 1 base from J, the gap between germline ends came to 16 bases.

This clonotype was found a few times. This sequence joins TRBV6-6 and TRBJ2-1, with TRBD2 matching over 7 bases. This CDR3 has 17 amino acids. CDR1 is MNHNY, CDR2 SVGAGI, per germline (reference sequence). V was pared by 0 bases and J by 2 bases, with 7 bases of the junction left unmatched. The CDR3 is CASSYSVRLATYNEQFF. The CDR3, as DNA: TGTGCCAGCAGTTACTCAGTCCGACTAGCAACCTACAATGAGCAGTTCTTC.

With respect to this clonotype: A read error may account for a junction end that differs from germline. The chain recombines TRBV5-1 with TRBJ1-1; TRBD1 matches 7 bases. Germline loops: CDR1 SGHRS, CDR2 YFSETQ. The CDR3 spans 14 residues. The CDR3 loop reads CASSTTGAEDEASF. Here the CDR3 DNA reads TGCGCCAGCAGCACTACAGGGGCAGAGGATGAAGCTTCCTTT.

V usage is TRBV27 and J usage is TRBJ2-7; possible D gene TRBD1, 5 bases. Per germline, CDR1 MNHEY and CDR2 SMNVEV (reference sequence). This CDR3 has 15 amino acids. Trimming stripped 3 bases from V and 2 bases from J, with 14 bases between. The CDR3 DNA reads as TGTGCCAGCAGTTTTGGGGCCCTCACTCCCTACGAGCAGTACTTC. Its protein product is CASSFGALTPYEQYF.

This chain uses TRBV6-5 with TRBJ1-2, with TRBD1 matching 9 bases. The J segment lost 5 bases and the V segment lost 1 base, leaving 8 bases of the junction unmatched. There are 16 residues in the CDR3. Per the germline V gene, CDR1 is MNHEY and CDR2 is SVGAGI. In nucleotides, the CDR3 is TGTGCCAGCAGTTACTTTGGGACAGGGACAACGTATGGCTACACCTTC. It yields the protein CASSYFGTGTTYGYTF.

The rearrangement links TRBV7-3 to TRBJ1-2, with no clear D. The CDR3 totals 14 residues. The germline V gene encodes CDR1 SGHTA and CDR2 FQGTGA. Trimming shortened V by 5 bases and J by 3 bases, and 13 bases separated the two germline ends. The CDR3 loop is CASSPSAADYGYTF. The CDR3 nucleotides read TGTGCCAGCAGCCCCTCCGCGGCGGACTATGGCTACACCTTC.

There are a few counts of this clonotype. This chain uses TRBV14 with TRBJ2-1; D possibly corresponds to TRBD2 (5 bases). The CDR3 length is 15 residues. Germline CDR1 reads SGHDN; CDR2 reads FVKESK. Trimming removed 2 bases at V and 0 bases at J, with 8 bases between. CDR3 in DNA: TGTGCCAGCAGCCAATTCGGGGTCTCCTACAATGAGCAGTTCTTC. It specifies CASSQFGVSYNEQFF. The complete variable domain, with remaining parts taken from reference TRBV14 and TRBJ2-1, reads EAGVTQFPSHSVIEKGQTVTLRCDPISGHDNLYWYRRVMGKEIKFLLHFVKESKQDESGMPNNRFLAERTGGTYSTLKVQPAELEDSGVYFCASSQFGVSYNEQFFGPGTRLTVL.

This clonotype was picked up many times. This chain uses TRBV7-2 with TRBJ1-2; tentatively, D is TRBD1 (5 bases). The germline V gene has CDR1 SGHTA and CDR2 FQGNSA. The CDR3 contains 14 residues. V gave up 5 bases and J gave up 2 bases, with 12 bases separating them. As DNA, the CDR3 is TGTGCCAGCAGCCCGGGACTGCAAAACTATGGCTACACCTTC. It encodes CASSPGLQNYGYTF.

In this sample, this clonotype turned up once. Compared with germline, one end of the junction differs, possibly owing to a read error. This chain links TRBV4-1 with TRBJ1-4; 8 bases are shared with TRBD1. Germline loops: CDR1 MGHRA, CDR2 YSYEKL. The CDR3 consists of 22 residues. The chain's CDR3 is CASSQVGRDRLSNSATNEKRFF. CDR3 DNA: TGCGCCAGCAGCCAAGTGGGGCGGGACAGGTTGTCCAACTCAGCAACTAATGAAAAACGGTTTTTT.

The chain uses TRBV20-1 and TRBJ1-2; D is unclear. The ends were cut back, 6 bases at V and 2 bases at J, with 16 bases in the middle. Germline V lookup: CDR1 DFQATT, CDR2 SNEGSKA (reference sequence). The CDR3 runs to 14 residues. This chain's CDR3 is CSAYTRTGNYGYTF. In nucleotides, the CDR3 is TGCAGTGCGTACACAAGGACCGGAAACTATGGCTACACCTTC.